The rows below give T cell receptor beta chains drawn from one sample of a study of cytomegalovirus exposure and HLA in healthy donors. Assay: immunoSEQ multiplex PCR; the TCRdb copy retains only in-frame clones and omits some. This sample has fewer than 400,000 clones; 86% occur once, and the top ten carry about 0.8%. Sequenced sample: PBMCs. The receptors here all came from a woman aged 18-29 years in good health and CMV-seronegative. CDR3s leave out the opening cysteine and the closing phenylalanine or tryptophan. Fields, in order: D gene, V gene, clone size, J gene, CDR3 protein. A D gene is named only where the DNA matches it firmly. A row's size may be missing; if present it is once, few, many or a size class.

d_gene: -; v_gene: TRBV6-1; abundance: -; j_gene: TRBJ2-1; CDR3aa: ASSEGGASHNEQF
d_gene: -; v_gene: TRBV6-5; abundance: -; j_gene: TRBJ1-4; CDR3aa: ASSYRGHNEKLF
d_gene: -; v_gene: TRBV20-1; abundance: -; j_gene: TRBJ2-1; CDR3aa: SAPLLNEQF
d_gene: TRBD2; v_gene: TRBV5-8; abundance: -; j_gene: TRBJ2-7; CDR3aa: ASSSSGRASYEQY
d_gene: TRBD2; v_gene: TRBV5-1; abundance: -; j_gene: TRBJ2-7; CDR3aa: ASSFEGGSRLNEQY
d_gene: TRBD2; v_gene: TRBV4-1; abundance: -; j_gene: TRBJ2-1; CDR3aa: ATHRDYLDNEQF
d_gene: TRBD1; v_gene: TRBV27; abundance: -; j_gene: TRBJ2-7; CDR3aa: ASRGQDSYEQY
d_gene: -; v_gene: TRBV7-6; abundance: -; j_gene: TRBJ2-1; CDR3aa: ASSPTGNEQF
d_gene: -; v_gene: TRBV18; abundance: -; j_gene: TRBJ2-7; CDR3aa: ASSPRDSTYSYEQY
d_gene: -; v_gene: TRBV2; abundance: -; j_gene: TRBJ2-1; CDR3aa: ASFSESSYNEQF
d_gene: TRBD2; v_gene: TRBV14; abundance: few; j_gene: TRBJ2-2; CDR3aa: ASSQVDGRREGPAGELF
d_gene: TRBD1; v_gene: TRBV11-2; abundance: -; j_gene: TRBJ2-7; CDR3aa: ASSLMAQGSYEQY
d_gene: TRBD1; v_gene: TRBV5-4; abundance: -; j_gene: TRBJ1-4; CDR3aa: ASSTRTGAGEKLF
d_gene: TRBD2; v_gene: TRBV28; abundance: -; j_gene: TRBJ2-3; CDR3aa: ASSFGRSGTADTQY
d_gene: -; v_gene: TRBV11-2; abundance: -; j_gene: TRBJ2-1; CDR3aa: ASSFAQGPYNEQF
d_gene: TRBD1; v_gene: TRBV5-1; abundance: -; j_gene: TRBJ1-1; CDR3aa: ASSLVVFGTGEPEAF
d_gene: TRBD2; v_gene: TRBV4-2; abundance: -; j_gene: TRBJ2-2; CDR3aa: ASSQVPYGAGGPYDTGELF
d_gene: -; v_gene: TRBV9; abundance: -; j_gene: TRBJ2-2; CDR3aa: ASTGVRTGELF
d_gene: TRBD1; v_gene: TRBV6-5; abundance: -; j_gene: TRBJ2-7; CDR3aa: ASSYLTGLGYEQY
d_gene: TRBD2; v_gene: TRBV5-6; abundance: -; j_gene: TRBJ2-7; CDR3aa: ASSPRLAGSYEQY
d_gene: TRBD1; v_gene: TRBV10-3; abundance: -; j_gene: TRBJ1-5; CDR3aa: AHRGEDQPQH
d_gene: -; v_gene: TRBV28; abundance: -; j_gene: TRBJ2-7; CDR3aa: ASSWTVSYEQY
d_gene: TRBD1; v_gene: TRBV27; abundance: -; j_gene: TRBJ2-1; CDR3aa: ASKRGPTYNEQF